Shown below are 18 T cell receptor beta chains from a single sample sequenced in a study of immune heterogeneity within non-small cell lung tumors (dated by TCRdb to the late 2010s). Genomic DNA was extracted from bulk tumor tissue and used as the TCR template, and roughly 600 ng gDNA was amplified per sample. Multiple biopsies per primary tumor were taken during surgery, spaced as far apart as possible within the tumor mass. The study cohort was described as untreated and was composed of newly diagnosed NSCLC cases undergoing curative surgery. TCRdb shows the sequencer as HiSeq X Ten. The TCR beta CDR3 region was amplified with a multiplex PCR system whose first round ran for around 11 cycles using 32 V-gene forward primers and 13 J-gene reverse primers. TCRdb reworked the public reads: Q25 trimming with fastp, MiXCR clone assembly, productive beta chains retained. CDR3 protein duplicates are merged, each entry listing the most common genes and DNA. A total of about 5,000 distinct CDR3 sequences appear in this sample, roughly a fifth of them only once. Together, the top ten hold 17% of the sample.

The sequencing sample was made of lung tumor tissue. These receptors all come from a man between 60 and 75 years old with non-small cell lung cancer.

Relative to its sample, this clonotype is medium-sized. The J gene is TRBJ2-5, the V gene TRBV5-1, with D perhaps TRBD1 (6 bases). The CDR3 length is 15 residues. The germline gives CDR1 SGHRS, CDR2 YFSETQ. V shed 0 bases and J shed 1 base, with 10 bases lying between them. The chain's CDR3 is CASSLVGGFQETQYF. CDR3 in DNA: TGCGCCAGCAGCTTGGTAGGGGGATTCCAAGAGACCCAGTACTTC.

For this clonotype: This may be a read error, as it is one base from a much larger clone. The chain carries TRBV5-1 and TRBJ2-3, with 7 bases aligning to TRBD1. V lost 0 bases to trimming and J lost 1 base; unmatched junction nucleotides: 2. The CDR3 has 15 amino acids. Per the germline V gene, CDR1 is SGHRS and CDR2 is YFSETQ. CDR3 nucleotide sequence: TGCGCCAGCAGCTTGGAGGGGGCCTGCACAGATACGCAGTATTTT. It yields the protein CASSLEGACTDTQYF.

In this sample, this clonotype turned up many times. The CDR3, as DNA: TGTGCCAGCAGCTCAGGACTAGCGGGGGATACGCAGTATTTT. This translates into CASSSGLAGDTQYF. This chain links TRBV3-1 with TRBJ2-3; 12 positions agree with TRBD2. Losses at the gene ends were 5 bases for V and 6 bases for J; bases not matched to a gene: 3. Per germline, CDR1 LGHDT and CDR2 YNNKEL (reference sequence). The CDR3 sequence is 14 residues long.

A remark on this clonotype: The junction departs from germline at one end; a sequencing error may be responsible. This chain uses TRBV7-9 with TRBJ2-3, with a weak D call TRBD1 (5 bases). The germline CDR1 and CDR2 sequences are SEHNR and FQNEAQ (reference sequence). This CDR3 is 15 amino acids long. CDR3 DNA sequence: TGTGCCAGCAGCTTACCAGTAGGACCGACAGATACGCGGTGTTTT. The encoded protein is CASSLPVGPTDTRCF.

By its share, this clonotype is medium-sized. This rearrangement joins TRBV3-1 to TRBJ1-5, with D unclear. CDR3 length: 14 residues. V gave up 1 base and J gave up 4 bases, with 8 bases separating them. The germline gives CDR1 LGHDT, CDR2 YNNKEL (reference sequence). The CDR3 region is CASSQGTANQPQHF. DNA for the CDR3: TGTGCCAGCAGCCAAGGAACAGCAAATCAGCCCCAGCATTTT.

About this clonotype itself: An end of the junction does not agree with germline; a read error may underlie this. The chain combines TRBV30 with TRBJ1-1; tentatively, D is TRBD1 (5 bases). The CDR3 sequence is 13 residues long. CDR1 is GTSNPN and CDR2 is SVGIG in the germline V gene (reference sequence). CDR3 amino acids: CAWTGLANIEAFF. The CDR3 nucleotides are TGTGCCTGGACGGGACTAGCGAACATTGAAGCTTTCTTT.

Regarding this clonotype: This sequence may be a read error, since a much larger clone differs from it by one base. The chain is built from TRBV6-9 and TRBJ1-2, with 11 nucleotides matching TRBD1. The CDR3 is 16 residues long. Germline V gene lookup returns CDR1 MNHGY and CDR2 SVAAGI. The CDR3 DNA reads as TGTGCCAGCAGTTACTTAAGGACAGGGGGCGGCTATGGCTACGCCTTC. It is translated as CASSYLRTGGGYGYAF.

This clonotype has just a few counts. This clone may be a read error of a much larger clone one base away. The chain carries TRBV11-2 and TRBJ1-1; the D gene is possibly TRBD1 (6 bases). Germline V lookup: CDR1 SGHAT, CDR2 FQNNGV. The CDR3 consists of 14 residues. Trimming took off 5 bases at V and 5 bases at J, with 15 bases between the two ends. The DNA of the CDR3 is TGTGCCAGCAGCACGGACAGTGGGTCGACTGAAGCTTTCTTT. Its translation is CASSTDSGSTEAFF.

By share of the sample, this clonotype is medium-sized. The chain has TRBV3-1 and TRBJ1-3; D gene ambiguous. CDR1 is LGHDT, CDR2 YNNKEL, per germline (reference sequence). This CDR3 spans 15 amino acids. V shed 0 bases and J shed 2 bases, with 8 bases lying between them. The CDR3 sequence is CASSQDRTAGNTIYF. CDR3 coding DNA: TGTGCCAGCAGCCAAGACCGGACGGCTGGAAACACCATATATTTT.

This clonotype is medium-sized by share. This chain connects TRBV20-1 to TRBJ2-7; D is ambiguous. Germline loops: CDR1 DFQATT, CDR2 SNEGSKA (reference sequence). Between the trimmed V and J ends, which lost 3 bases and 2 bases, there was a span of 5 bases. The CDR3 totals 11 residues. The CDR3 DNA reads TGCAGTGCTAGGGCAACCTACGAGCAGTACTTC. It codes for CSARATYEQYF.

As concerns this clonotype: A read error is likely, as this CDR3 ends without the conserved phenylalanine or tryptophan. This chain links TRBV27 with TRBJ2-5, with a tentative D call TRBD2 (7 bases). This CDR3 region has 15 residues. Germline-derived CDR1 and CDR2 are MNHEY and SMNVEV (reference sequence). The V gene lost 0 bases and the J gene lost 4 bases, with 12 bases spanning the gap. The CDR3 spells CASSLSRGARETQYL. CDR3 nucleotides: TGTGCCAGCAGTTTATCCCGGGGGGCTCGAGAGACCCAGTACCTC.

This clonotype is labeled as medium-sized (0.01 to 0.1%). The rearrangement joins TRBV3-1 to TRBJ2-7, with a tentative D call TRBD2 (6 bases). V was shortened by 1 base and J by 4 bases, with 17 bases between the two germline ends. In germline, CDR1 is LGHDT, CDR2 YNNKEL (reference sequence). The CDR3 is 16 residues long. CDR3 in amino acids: CASSQVGGGKVYEQYF. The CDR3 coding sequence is TGTGCCAGCAGCCAAGTTGGTGGCGGGAAAGTGTACGAGCAGTACTTC.

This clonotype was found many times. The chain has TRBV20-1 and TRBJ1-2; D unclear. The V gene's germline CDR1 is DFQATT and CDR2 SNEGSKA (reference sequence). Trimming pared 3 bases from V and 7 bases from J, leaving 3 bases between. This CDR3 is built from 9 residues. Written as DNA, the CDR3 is TGCAGTGCTAGTTCTGGCTACACCTTC. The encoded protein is CSASSGYTF.

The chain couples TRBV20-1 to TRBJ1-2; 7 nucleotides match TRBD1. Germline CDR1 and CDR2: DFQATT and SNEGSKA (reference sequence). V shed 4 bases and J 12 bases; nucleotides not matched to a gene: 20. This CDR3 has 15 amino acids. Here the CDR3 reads CSATQMGGQELRHTF. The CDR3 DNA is TGCAGTGCTACCCAGATGGGCGGACAGGAATTGAGACACACCTTC.

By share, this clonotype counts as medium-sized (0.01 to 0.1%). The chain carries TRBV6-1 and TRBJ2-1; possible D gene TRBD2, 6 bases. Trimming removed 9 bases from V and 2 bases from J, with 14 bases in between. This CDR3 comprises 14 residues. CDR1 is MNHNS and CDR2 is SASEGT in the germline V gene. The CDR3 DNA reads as TGTGCCAGTCTGGAAGGAGGGACCTACAATGAGCAGTTCTTC. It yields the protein CASLEGGTYNEQFF.

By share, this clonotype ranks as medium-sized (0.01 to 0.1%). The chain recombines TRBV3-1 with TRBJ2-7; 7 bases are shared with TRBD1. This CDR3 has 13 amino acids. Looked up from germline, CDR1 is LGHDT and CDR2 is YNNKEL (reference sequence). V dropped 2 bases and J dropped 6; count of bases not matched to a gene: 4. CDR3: CASSQQTGSEQYF. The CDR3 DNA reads TGTGCCAGCAGCCAACAGACAGGGAGCGAGCAGTACTTC.

The CDR3 DNA follows: TGTGCCAGCAGCCCGCCTGGCGGGAGGTCCCTCGAGCAGTACTTC. It is translated as CASSPPGGRSLEQYF. The chain carries TRBV5-4 and TRBJ2-7; TRBD2 aligns across 8 bases. Germline V gives CDR1 SGHNT, CDR2 YYREEE (reference sequence). The CDR3 is 15 residues long. With V trimmed by 4 bases and J by 6 bases, 12 bases remained unmatched.

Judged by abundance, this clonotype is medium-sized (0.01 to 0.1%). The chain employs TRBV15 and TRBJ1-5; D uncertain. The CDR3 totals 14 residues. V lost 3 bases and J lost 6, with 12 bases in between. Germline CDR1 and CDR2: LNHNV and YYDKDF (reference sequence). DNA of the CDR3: TGTGCCACCAGCAGGGGCCTCATTGGTCAGCCCCAGCATTTT. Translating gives CATSRGLIGQPQHF.